In this sample, the clone carrying this T cell receptor beta chain turned up many times. The sample belongs to a study of Graves' ophthalmopathy and Graves' hyperthyroidism. Each hyperthyroidism patient was newly diagnosed, with under 2 months' duration, and aged 18 to 65. Amplifying from RNA transcripts, the study obtained TCR beta CDR3 regions. HTBI-primed first-round RT-PCR preceded second-round multiplex PCR. One entry per CDR3 protein, called by TCRdb with MiXCR from the multiplex PCR reads. The sample shows around 400,000 distinct CDR3 sequences, around 20% of them seen only once. This CDR3 has 17 residues. Germline-derived CDR1 and CDR2 are MDHEN and SYDVKM. Trimming took 5 bases from V and 2 from J, leaving 21 bases between them.

The chain employs TRBV28 and TRBJ1-2; tentatively, D is TRBD1 (5 bases). The source of this sequence is a young woman with stable Graves' hyperthyroidism. The sample taken for sequencing was peripheral blood. CDR3 nucleotides: TGTGCCAGCAGTCTTCGTTCGCCGGGACGGAAGAACTATGGCTACACCTTC. This gives the protein CASSLRSPGRKNYGYTF.